A single sample gave rise to the 4 T cell receptor beta chains below, sequenced in a study of blood T cell repertoires in COVID-19. The data were produced by immunoSEQ multiplex PCR, yet TCRdb's version contains in-frame clones alone and is incomplete. Of roughly 270,000 clones listed, roughly four fifths are singletons. Sequenced: PBMCs or T cells enriched from blood (not recorded which). The source is a man aged 40-55 years who had been exposed to COVID-19.

V and J are TRBV11-1 and TRBJ2-3; D gene ambiguous. This CDR3 is 16 amino acids long. Trimming took off 5 bases at V and 0 bases at J, with 15 bases between the two ends. From germline, CDR1 is SGHAT and CDR2 FQDESV (reference sequence). The CDR3 region has the DNA TGTGCCAGCAGCGCGACGGAGAGCCCTAGCACAGATACGCAGTATTTT. This codes for CASSATESPSTDTQYF.

The chain recombines TRBV23-1 with TRBJ2-7, with a weak D call TRBD1 (6 bases). TRBV23-1 is noted as an ORF with a role that remains uncertain. This CDR3 is 13 amino acids long. Trimming removed 9 bases at V and 6 bases at J, with 18 bases between. In nucleotides, the CDR3 is TGCGCCAGTACAGGACAGCGTCCGGGCGAGCAGTACTTC. It specifies CASTGQRPGEQYF.

The genes are TRBV30 and TRBJ1-5; 10 bases align to TRBD1. Germline V gene sequence: CDR1 GTSNPN, CDR2 SVGIG (reference sequence). This CDR3 is 14 amino acids long. Trimming removed 2 bases from V and 6 bases from J; junction bases left unmatched: 4. The CDR3 protein is CAWSSGQGSQPQHF. The DNA of the CDR3 is TGTGCCTGGAGTTCGGGACAGGGGAGTCAGCCCCAGCATTTT.

A note on this clone: Other DNA sequences in this specimen translate into the identical CDR3. The V gene is TRBV5-1, the J gene TRBJ1-5; D is perhaps TRBD1 (5 bases). CDR1 and CDR2 from the germline V gene are SGHRS and YFSETQ. The length of the CDR3 is 14 residues. Deletions cut 4 bases from V and 5 bases from J, with 13 bases between. The DNA of the CDR3 is TGCGCCAGCAGCCTGAGCGGGGGAGATCAGCCCCAGCATTTT. It is translated as CASSLSGGDQPQHF. Supplemented by reference TRBV5-1 and TRBJ1-5, the full variable domain reads KAGVTQTPRYLIKTRGQQVTLSCSPISGHRSVSWYQQTPGQGLQFLFEYFSETQRNKGNFPGRFSGRQFSNSRSEMNVSTLELGDSALYLCASSLSGGDQPQHFGDGTRLSIL.